This paragraph reports one T cell receptor beta chain. This receptor's antigen is unknown. The input lacks base qualities; no much larger clone sits a single base away. The library was generated by the immunoSEQ multiplex PCR assay. The multiplex PCR relied on a mix of 60 forward primers for TCR Vbeta segments and 13 reverse primers for TCR Jbeta segments. A multiplex PCR assay on genomic DNA amplified the CDR3 region of rearranged TCR beta genes. On the Illumina HiSeq System, the amplified TCR beta libraries were sequenced as 87-base-pair reads. For the original study's pipeline: In a later analysis, tens of millions of unique TCR beta chains were counted across the roughly 610 repertoires, and roughly 11 million of these chains were shared by at least two donors. Raw reads were error-corrected and collapsed into unique sequences by a nearest-neighbor algorithm in which closely related sequences were merged to remove PCR and sequencing errors. To assign V, D and J gene segments, CDR3 sequences were aligned to IMGT reference sequences. Each retained sequence needed at least a six-nucleotide match to both a V gene segment and a J gene segment. A rearrangement was called productive if the CDR3 had no stop codons and remained in frame with V and J, and every other rearrangement was called non-productive. Following IMGT convention, CDR3 was defined as the stretch from the second conserved V-encoded cysteine up to the conserved J-encoded phenylalanine. The earlier analysis of about 570 of the donors excluded any sequence lacking an unambiguous match to a single V gene segment. An earlier analysis of 500 to 700 of the donors classified V segments as functional when productive rearrangements were above 56.7% and as segregating when the standard deviation between donors was above 5%. A statistical classification framework was built for diagnosing cytomegalovirus status from the catalog of TCR beta chain sequences. In a later analysis, V and J genes were assigned by comparing TCR nucleotide sequences against IMGT/GENE-DB human TR gene sequences. The TCRdist pipeline was used in a later analysis to assign CDR3 sequences and most-parsimonious VDJ recombination scenarios. In a later analysis, each TCR beta chain was defined by its CDR3 amino acid sequence together with its V-gene family, and reads without a unique V-gene family were excluded. A later analysis removed 592 highly shared, low-generation-probability nucleotide sequences to deal with suspected cross-contamination and a sequencing artifact. In a later analysis, a clonal expansion index for each public chain was calculated from normalized within-repertoire ranks of inferred template counts. In a later analysis, generation probabilities were computed using a VDJ recombination model fitted to out-of-frame rearrangements, and the results were checked against IGoR. Hypergeometric tests were used in a later analysis to score TCR-TCR, TCR-HLA and TCR-CMV co-occurrence, with a repertoire-size bias correction applied to the TCR pairs. In a later analysis, false discovery rates were estimated by permuting HLA or CMV assignments 20 times. In a later analysis, co-occurring TCRs were grouped using DBSCAN, with TCRdist sequence similarity added in when clustering inside HLA-allele-positive subsets. For co-occurrence clustering, repertoires with fewer than 30,000 or more than 120,000 public chains were excluded, along with several repertoires with anomalous nucleotide sharing. The table was pulled from immuneACCESS by TCRdb, which kept in-frame rearrangements only. Such tables lose some clones; where checked, under half of the loss comes from unresolved V genes, and the rest has no known cause. D and trimming come from the DNA, and the V and J calls and clone size come from that table. This sample is represented by 150,000 or so clones; 80% to 85% of them were singletons. 1.5% to 2% of the sample comes from the top ten.

The sample belongs to a study of cytomegalovirus exposure and HLA in healthy donors listed by TCRdb under 2017. Some background on the complete study: In an earlier analysis of under 750 of the donors, around 290 Gb of sequence data and roughly 100 million unique TCR beta sequences from approximately 180 million T cells were reported. A later analysis re-analyzed previously published TCR beta repertoires from 600 to 850 donors and added high-resolution HLA genotyping to study TCR occurrence patterns. To predict cytomegalovirus infection status, the study brought together high-throughput TCR immunosequencing, statistical association of individual TCRs with disease status, and machine learning. Class I and class II HLA loci were covered by the typing at four-digit resolution. Typing coverage varied by locus: about 620-640 donors for A, B, C, DRB1 and DQB1; more than 500 for DQA1; more than 600 for DPA1; around 490 for DPB1. Besides the first cohort of roughly 700 subjects, a separate validation cohort made up of 120 different subjects was used. Using immunosequencing, the study profiled T cell repertoires from 550 to 750 subjects and related those repertoires to cytomegalovirus serostatus. Alongside the repertoire data, information on donor age, sex, ethnicity and CMV serostatus was compiled. The later analysis used no new phenotypic data to find candidate immune exposures, relying instead on TCR beta sequences and their occurrence across donors. Around 300 gigabases of sequencing data and tens of millions of unique TCR sequences were included in an early release covering several hundred HLA-typed donors. Roughly five DR-DQ haplotypes were handled as single units for association and clustering because linkage in the cohort was strong. Of the 300 to 500 genotyped donors, 65% to 90% were placed in the genetic ancestry cluster associated with self-reported Caucasian donors. Across 300 to 500 genotyped donors of the cohort, an average of roughly 230,000 unique TCR beta nucleotide sequences per donor were sequenced, and roughly 20% of those sequences were non-productive. All discovery cohort repertoires had been generated using a single sequencing platform. The study aimed to test whether cataloging public T cell receptors could reveal signatures of past pathogen exposure. An earlier analysis of approximately 500 of the donors applied high-throughput TCR beta sequencing to assess whether each TCR beta V gene segment acted as functional or pseudogenic. A later genetic analysis took genome-wide SNP genotypes for about 65% of the roughly 670 donors and used that subset as a discovery cohort. Points the paper makes about the study in general: In both the original and validation cohorts, the classifier was reported to diagnose cytomegalovirus status with high specificity and sensitivity. Strong co-occurrence of HLA alleles, especially DR and DQ, made assigning TCR associations to individual alleles difficult. A later genetic analysis reported fewer N-insertions in productive TCRs among donors in an Asian-associated ancestry cluster than the roughly 690-donor mean. The study gave a list of some 150 TCR beta chains associated with cytomegalovirus. In a later analysis, more than 15,000 TCR beta sequences were associated with specific HLA alleles at a false discovery rate of 0.05. A group of highly shared sequence variants was considered likely to be a technical artifact of the sequencing pipeline. Presence/absence analyses assumed roughly uniform sequencing depth across donors, an assumption that may not hold. A later analysis found that TCR association rates varied across HLA loci, with DRB1 alleles showing the most associated TCRs and HLA-C alleles the fewest. According to a later analysis, most CMV-associated TCR beta chains appeared to be HLA-restricted, and the HLA associations seemed to be driven largely by CMV exposure. In this cohort, only TCR beta chains were sequenced, and detectable features were limited by the absence of alpha or paired-chain data. Across donors, most TCR sequences were observed very rarely, whereas some public TCRs were present in many individuals. A further reported finding was that TCR beta sequences accurately predicted the HLA-A and HLA-B alleles for most subjects in the first cohort. Because the 87-base-pair reads could not distinguish some IMGT-functional V segments, including TRBV6-2 and TRBV6-3, those segments were excluded. Correlated functional status among segregating V segments might be attributable to linkage disequilibrium, but an unknown experimental factor could not be ruled out. Because counts were too low, roughly 18 rarely observed V segments, including chromosome 9 orphons, were left out of the earlier analysis of about 620 of the donors. It was suggested by the authors that the approach could potentially be generalized to other disease states and immunological phenotypes. Three of the identified cytomegalovirus-associated TCR beta chains were confirmed in vitro to be specific for cytomegalovirus antigens. An association between a missense DCLRE1C variant and V-gene and J-gene trimming of TCR beta chains was found in a later genetic analysis and replicated in an independent cohort. Because HLA typing was missing for some donors at each locus, association tests included only the typed subset. In a later analysis, several top co-occurrence clusters were reported to appear linked to parvovirus B19, influenza, CMV and Epstein-Barr virus. An earlier analysis of 587 of the donors showed that most TCR beta V segments appeared in productive rearrangements either about 87% or about 30% of the time, which broadly matched IMGT annotations. In a later analysis, HLA-associated TCR beta chains were found to be more clonally expanded and to have lower generation probabilities than equally common non-associated chains. For the cohort, immune exposure information was limited to CMV serostatus.

The cohort consisted of 666 healthy bone marrow donors. All cohort members were sampled while nominally healthy, although unrecorded immune exposures were likely present. The donor tested CMV seronegative and was one of the 352 seronegative cohort members. Each donor provided a peripheral blood sample, and peripheral blood mononuclear cells were used for TCR beta sequencing. Genomic DNA extraction from the blood cell samples was performed with the Qiagen DNeasy Blood Extraction Kit. CDR1 and CDR2 (SGHAT, FQNNGV) derive from the germline V gene. From cysteine to phenylalanine, the CDR3 is 16 amino acids long. Only the CDR3 portion is preserved as DNA: 48 bases, with reading frame beginning at the first base. For this chain, trimming is 4 bases at the V end and 3 bases at the J end, and the number of junction bases without a gene match is 3.

This receptor chain uses TRBV11-2 and TRBJ2-3; TRBD2 matches 14 bases in the middle. Sequences were obtained from PBMCs. The sequence was collected from a man aged 18 to 30 in good health and CMV-seronegative. The DNA sequence is given as TGTGCCAGCAGCTGGACTAGCGGGGGGTCGACAGATACGCAGTATTTT. This gives the protein CASSWTSGGSTDTQYF.